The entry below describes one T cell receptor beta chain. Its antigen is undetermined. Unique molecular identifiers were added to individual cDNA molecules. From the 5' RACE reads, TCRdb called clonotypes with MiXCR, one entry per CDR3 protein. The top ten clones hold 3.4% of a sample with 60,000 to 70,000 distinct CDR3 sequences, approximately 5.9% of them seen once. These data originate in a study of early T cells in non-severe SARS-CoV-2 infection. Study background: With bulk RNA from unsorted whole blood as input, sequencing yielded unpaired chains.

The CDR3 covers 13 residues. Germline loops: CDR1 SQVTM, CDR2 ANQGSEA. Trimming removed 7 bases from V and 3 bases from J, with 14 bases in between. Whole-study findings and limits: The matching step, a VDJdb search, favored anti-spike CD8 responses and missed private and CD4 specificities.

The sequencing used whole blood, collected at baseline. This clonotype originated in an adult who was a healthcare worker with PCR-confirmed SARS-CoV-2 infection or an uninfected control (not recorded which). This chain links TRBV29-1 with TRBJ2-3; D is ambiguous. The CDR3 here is CSALGSATDTQYF. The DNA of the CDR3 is TGCAGCGCCTTAGGGTCAGCGACAGATACGCAGTATTTT.